Presented here are 7 T cell receptor beta chains from one specimen sequenced in a study of cytomegalovirus exposure and HLA in healthy donors (dated by TCRdb to 2017 to 2019). Libraries were built with the immunoSEQ multiplex PCR assay. A mixture of 60 forward primers for TCR Vbeta segments and 13 reverse primers for TCR Jbeta segments was used in the multiplex PCR. This is the immuneACCESS table as TCRdb keeps it, with only in-frame sequences that have V and J called. A part of the clones is gone; compared with another copy, unresolved V genes explain less than half, and the rest is unexplained. The sample table shows 190,000 or so clones, and over 75% are seen once. The ten top clones hold roughly 0.098% of the sample. The specimen sequenced was PBMCs. The receptors derive from a boy aged 2 to 10 in good health and CMV-seronegative.

This CDR3 reads CASSSARQQETQYF. The CDR3 DNA reads TGTGCCAGCAGCTCGGCCAGACAGCAAGAGACCCAGTACTTC. The chain has TRBV5-4 and TRBJ2-5, with a tentative D call TRBD1 (5 bases). This CDR3 comprises 14 residues. V was pared by 3 bases and J by 2 bases, with 11 bases between. Germline-derived CDR1 and CDR2 are SGHNT and YYREEE (reference sequence).

V gene TRBV5-5 combines with J gene TRBJ2-7; D is uncertain. Germline V gives CDR1 SGHKS, CDR2 YYEKEE (reference sequence). This CDR3 spans 11 amino acids. Trimming left V 1 base short and J 5 bases short, with 4 bases between. The CDR3 DNA reads TGTGCCAGCAGCTTGATCAACGAGCAGTACTTC. Protein product: CASSLINEQYF.

The V call is TRBV2, the J call TRBJ2-7; TRBD1 might be the D (6 bases). The V and J ends lost 6 bases and 7 bases respectively, with 13 bases between them. The CDR3 totals 12 residues. In germline, CDR1 is SNHLY, CDR2 FYNNEI. The CDR3 is CASRTTGSEQYF. The CDR3 DNA reads TGTGCCAGCAGGACTACAGGGTCGGAGCAGTACTTC.

CDR3 sequence: CASSLGDAPNTGELFF. DNA of the CDR3: TGTGCCAGCAGCTTGGGAGATGCACCTAACACCGGGGAGCTGTTTTTT. The chain combines TRBV5-4 with TRBJ2-2; D call uncertain. The CDR3 spans 16 residues. Germline loops: CDR1 SGHNT, CDR2 YYREEE (reference sequence). Trimming took 0 bases from V and 2 from J, leaving 11 bases between them.

This chain uses TRBV6-6 with TRBJ1-5; D not certain. The CDR3 totals 12 residues. Germline V lookup: CDR1 MNHNY, CDR2 SVGAGI (reference sequence). V lost 8 bases to trimming and J lost 9 bases, with 14 bases between them. The DNA of the CDR3 is TGTGCCAGCTCCTCCATGTGGAGGCCCCAGCATTTT. This encodes CASSSMWRPQHF.

This chain uses TRBV6-5 with TRBJ1-6; tentative D call: TRBD1 (5 bases). Germline assignment: CDR1 MNHEY and CDR2 SVGAGI. Trimming pared 8 bases from V and 3 bases from J, leaving 8 bases between. This CDR3 has 13 residues. The CDR3 coding sequence is TGTGCCAGCTCGGGGGTCTATAATTCACCCCTCCACTTT. Translating gives CASSGVYNSPLHF.

The V call is TRBV11-3, the J call TRBJ2-2, with 9 positions matching TRBD1. The CDR3 is 14 amino acids. From germline, CDR1 is SGHNT and CDR2 YENEEA. Losses at the gene ends were 7 bases for V and 3 bases for J; bases not matched to a gene: 3. This CDR3 reads CASTRTGDTGELFF. The CDR3 DNA reads TGTGCCAGCACCAGGACAGGGGACACCGGGGAGCTGTTTTTT. The complete variable domain, with remaining parts taken from reference TRBV11-3 and TRBJ2-2, reads EAGVVQSPRYKIIEKKQPVAFWCNPISGHNTLYWYLQNLGQGPELLIRYENEEAVDDSQLPKDRFSAERLKGVDSTLKIQPAELGDSAVYLCASTRTGDTGELFFGEGSRLTVL.